This T cell receptor (beta chain) was sequenced for a study of kidney transplant recipient with SARS-CoV-2 infection. This clonotype was counted at least ten times. The germline gives CDR1 GTSNPN, CDR2 SVGIG (reference sequence). This CDR3 is 12 amino acids long. Trimming took off 3 bases at V and 4 bases at J, with 8 bases between the two ends. TCRdb used MiXCR to reprocess the reads, holding one entry per CDR3 protein. The sample lists approximately 240,000 distinct CDR3 sequences, 25% to 35% occurring once. The chain couples TRBV30 to TRBJ2-3; D gene ambiguous. The clonotype comes from a young adult male patient who had COVID-19 and was a kidney transplant recipient. T cells may partly derive from the graft donor. Sequencing used a blood sample, obtained at baseline and on day 111 from a kidney transplant recipient. CDR3 loop: CAWRWAADTQYF. For the CDR3, the DNA is TGTGCCTGGAGGTGGGCCGCAGATACGCAGTATTTT.